This T cell receptor beta chain was profiled in a study of cytomegalovirus exposure and HLA in healthy donors. This CDR3 contains 13 residues. The V end was cut by 1 base, the J end by 6 bases, with 12 bases between. In germline, CDR1 is GTSNPN, CDR2 SVGIG (reference sequence). This table comes from immunoSEQ multiplex PCR, and its TCRdb copy is limited to in-frame clones, with some not included. Among 150,000 or so clones listed, 85% to 90% were seen once. The rearrangement joins TRBV30 to TRBJ1-2, with a possible D match to TRBD1 (5 bases). The TCR originated in a woman under 40 in good health and CMV-seronegative. The sequenced sample was PBMCs. CDR3 sequence: CAWSGAGGDGYTF. The CDR3 DNA reads as TGTGCCTGGAGTGGGGCAGGAGGGGATGGCTACACCTTC.